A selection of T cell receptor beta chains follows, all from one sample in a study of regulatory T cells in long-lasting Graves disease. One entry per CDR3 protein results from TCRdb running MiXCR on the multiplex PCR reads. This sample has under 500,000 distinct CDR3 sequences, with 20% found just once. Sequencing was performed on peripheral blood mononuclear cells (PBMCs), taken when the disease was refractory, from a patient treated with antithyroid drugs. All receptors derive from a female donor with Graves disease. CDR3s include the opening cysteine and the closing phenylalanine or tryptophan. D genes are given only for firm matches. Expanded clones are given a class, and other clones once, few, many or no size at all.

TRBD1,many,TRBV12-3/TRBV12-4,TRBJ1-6,CASSLGQGHNSPLHF,TGTGCCAGCAGTCTAGGACAGGGCCATAATTCACCCCTCCACTTT
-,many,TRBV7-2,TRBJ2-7,CASSYLTSGEQYF,TGTGCCAGCAGCTACCTAACTTCGGGGGAGCAGTACTTC
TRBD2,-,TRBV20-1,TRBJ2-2,CSAPGLANANTGELFF,TGCAGTGCTCCGGGACTAGCGAACGCGAACACCGGGGAGCTGTTTTTT
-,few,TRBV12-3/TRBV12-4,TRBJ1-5,CASSRPSSNQPQHF,TGTGCCAGCAGCCGCCCAAGTAGCAATCAGCCCCAGCATTTT
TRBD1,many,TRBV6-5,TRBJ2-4,CASSYGRGPKNIQYF,TGTGCCAGCAGTTACGGCAGGGGGCCCAAAAACATTCAGTACTTC
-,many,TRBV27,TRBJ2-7,CASSSDRSYEQYF,TGTGCCAGCAGTTCCGACAGATCCTACGAGCAGTACTTC
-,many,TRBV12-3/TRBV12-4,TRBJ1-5,CASSFHPRNQPQHF,TGTGCCAGCAGTTTCCACCCGCGCAATCAGCCCCAGCATTTT
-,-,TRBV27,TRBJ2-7,CASSLGLAHYEQYF,TGTGCCAGCAGTTTAGGCCTAGCTCATTACGAGCAGTACTTC
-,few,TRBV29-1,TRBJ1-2,CSVSPGGGYTF,TGCAGCGTCTCTCCCGGTGGAGGCTACACCTTC
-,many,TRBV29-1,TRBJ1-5,CSVGYGNQPQHF,TGCAGCGTTGGGTACGGAAATCAGCCCCAGCATTTT
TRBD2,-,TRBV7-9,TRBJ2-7,CASIPTSGYEQYF,TGTGCCAGCATTCCGACTAGCGGCTACGAGCAGTACTTC
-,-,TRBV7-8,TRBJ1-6,CASSFLRWGTLLSPLHF,TGTGCCAGCAGCTTTTTGCGGTGGGGGACACTCCTTTCACCCCTCCACTTT
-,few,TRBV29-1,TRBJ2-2,CSVVSTGELFF,TGCAGCGTGGTTAGTACCGGGGAGCTGTTTTTT
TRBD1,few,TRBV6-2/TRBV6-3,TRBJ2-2,CASSYLRDRGVNTGELFF,TGTGCCAGCAGTTACCTTAGGGACAGGGGCGTTAACACCGGGGAGCTGTTTTTT
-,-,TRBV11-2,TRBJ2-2,CASSPRGMFPTGELFF,TGTGCCAGCAGCCCCCGAGGGATGTTCCCCACCGGGGAGCTGTTTTTT
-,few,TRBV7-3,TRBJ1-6,CASSPASDPYNSPLHF,TGTGCCAGCAGCCCAGCCTCAGATCCCTATAATTCACCCCTCCACTTT
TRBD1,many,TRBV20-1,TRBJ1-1,CSATPGQGASEAFF,TGCAGTGCAACCCCGGGACAGGGAGCTTCAGAAGCTTTCTTT
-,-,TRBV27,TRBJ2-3,CASSPRGLLGDTQYF,TGTGCCAGCAGCCCTAGGGGACTTCTAGGGGATACGCAGTATTTT
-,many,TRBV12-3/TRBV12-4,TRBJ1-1,CASSPRGGTEAFF,TGTGCCAGCAGCCCCCGGGGGGGGACTGAAGCTTTCTTT
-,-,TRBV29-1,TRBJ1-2,CSVEASNYGYTF,TGCAGCGTTGAGGCCAGCAACTATGGCTACACCTTC
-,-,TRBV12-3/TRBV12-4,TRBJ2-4,CASSPQGEAKNIQYF,TGTGCCAGCAGTCCACAAGGGGAGGCCAAAAACATTCAGTACTTC
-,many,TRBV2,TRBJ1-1,CASRQTENTEAFF,TGTGCCAGCAGACAGACAGAGAACACTGAAGCTTTCTTT
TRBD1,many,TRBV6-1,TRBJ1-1,CASRGQTEAFF,TGTGCCAGCAGGGGACAGACTGAAGCTTTCTTT
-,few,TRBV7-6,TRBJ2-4,CASSPLRYF,TGTGCCAGCAGCCCCCTTCGGTACTTC
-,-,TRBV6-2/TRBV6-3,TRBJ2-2,CASSGAPGELFF,TGTGCCAGCAGTGGGGCCCCCGGGGAGCTGTTTTTT
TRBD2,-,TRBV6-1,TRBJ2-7,CASSRRLAGPYEQYF,TGTGCCAGCAGTAGGCGACTAGCGGGACCCTACGAGCAGTACTTC
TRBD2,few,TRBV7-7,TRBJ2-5,CASSLDVGRATETQYF,TGTGCTAGCAGCTTAGATGTCGGGAGGGCCACAGAGACCCAGTACTTC
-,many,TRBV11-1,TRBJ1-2,CASSLSGAQGYTF,TGTGCCAGCAGCTTATCAGGGGCGCAGGGCTACACCTTC
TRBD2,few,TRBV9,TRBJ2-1,CASSVETSGYNEQFF,TGTGCCAGCAGCGTCGAGACTAGCGGTTACAATGAGCAGTTCTTC
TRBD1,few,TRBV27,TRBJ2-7,CASSAQQTGGRYEQYF,TGTGCCAGCAGTGCCCAACAGACAGGGGGCAGGTACGAGCAGTACTTC
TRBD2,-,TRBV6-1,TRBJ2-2,CASASGANTGELFF,TGTGCCAGCGCAAGCGGGGCGAACACCGGGGAGCTGTTTTTT
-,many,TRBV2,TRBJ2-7,CASSDAPQGLYEQYF,TGTGCCAGCAGTGACGCGCCGCAGGGTTTGTACGAGCAGTACTTC
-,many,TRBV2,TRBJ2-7,CASNQGPAYEQYF,TGTGCCAGCAACCAGGGACCGGCCTACGAGCAGTACTTC
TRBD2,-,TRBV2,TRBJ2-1,CASSEVTSGSYNEQFF,TGTGCCAGCAGTGAAGTAACTAGCGGGAGTTACAATGAGCAGTTCTTC
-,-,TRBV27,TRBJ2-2,CASSPDGIGELFF,TGTGCCAGCAGTCCGGACGGTATCGGGGAGCTGTTTTTT
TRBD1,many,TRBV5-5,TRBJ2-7,CASSLGTGAYEQYF,TGTGCCAGCAGTTTAGGGACAGGGGCCTACGAGCAGTACTTC
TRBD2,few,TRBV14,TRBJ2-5,CASSPPAGAETQYF,TGTGCCAGCAGCCCACCAGCGGGAGCAGAGACCCAGTACTTC
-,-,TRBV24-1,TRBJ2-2,CATTDSFANTGELFF,TGTGCCACCACCGACAGCTTCGCGAACACCGGGGAGCTGTTTTTT
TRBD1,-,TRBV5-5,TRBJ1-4,CASSLGDSLNEKLFF,TGTGCCAGCAGCTTGGGGGACAGCCTAAATGAAAAACTGTTTTTT
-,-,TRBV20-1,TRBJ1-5,CSAMSTSNQPQHF,TGCAGTGCTATGTCGACTAGCAATCAGCCCCAGCATTTT
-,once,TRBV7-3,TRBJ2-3,CASSLTRLPLSDTQYF,TGTGCCAGCAGCTTAACCCGCCTTCCCCTGTCAGATACGCAGTATTTT
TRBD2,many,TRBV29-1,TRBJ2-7,CSVETSGTPYEQYF,TGCAGCGTTGAAACTAGCGGGACACCCTACGAGCAGTACTTC
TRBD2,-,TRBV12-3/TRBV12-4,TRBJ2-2,CASRAQGMGLAGGPVTVGELFF,TGTGCCAGCAGGGCACAGGGCATGGGACTAGCGGGAGGGCCTGTAACCGTCGGGGAGCTGTTTTTT
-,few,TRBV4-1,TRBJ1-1,CASSQVRGDEAFF,TGCGCCAGCAGCCAAGTTAGGGGAGACGAAGCTTTCTTT
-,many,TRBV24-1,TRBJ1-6,CATISPPGRANSPLHF,TGTGCCACCATTTCCCCCCCGGGAAGGGCGAATTCACCCCTCCACTTT
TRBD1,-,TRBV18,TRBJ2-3,CASSPKTGDTDTQYF,TGTGCCAGCTCACCAAAGACAGGGGACACAGATACGCAGTATTTT
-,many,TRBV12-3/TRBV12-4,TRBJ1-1,CASSLQRMNTEAFF,TGTGCCAGCAGCCTACAGCGAATGAACACTGAAGCTTTCTTT
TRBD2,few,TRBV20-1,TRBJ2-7,CSAQRERSYEQYF,TGCAGTGCCCAGCGGGAGCGCTCCTACGAGCAGTACTTC
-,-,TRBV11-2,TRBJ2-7,CASIPPAAGEVGEQYF,TGTGCCAGCATTCCCCCCGCGGCTGGGGAGGTCGGCGAGCAGTACTTC
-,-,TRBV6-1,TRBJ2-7,CASTPRAGDYEQYF,TGTGCCAGCACCCCCCGGGCAGGAGACTACGAGCAGTACTTC
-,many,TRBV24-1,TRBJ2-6,CATSAGSQPGANVLTF,TGTGCCACCAGTGCCGGGTCCCAACCCGGGGCCAACGTCCTGACTTTC
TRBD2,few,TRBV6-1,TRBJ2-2,CASRTTGGPGELFF,TGTGCCAGCAGAACCACGGGGGGTCCCGGGGAGCTGTTTTTT
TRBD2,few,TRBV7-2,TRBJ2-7,CASSLAPSGAISYEQYF,TGTGCCAGCAGCTTAGCCCCTAGCGGGGCTATCTCCTACGAGCAGTACTTC